What follows is one TCR beta chain and its context. This specimen comes from a study of blood T cell repertoires in COVID-19. Across the study: T cells, B-cell-depleted T cells, or PBMCs provided the cDNA or gDNA that served as material.

Per the study methods: Quantification of nucleated cells was approximated via reference gene primer amplification. Libraries were prepared by immunoSEQ multiplex PCR; TCRdb keeps only in-frame clonotypes and omits some of them. The DNA gave D and trimming, while V, J and clone size come from that table. The sample yields approximately 140,000 clones, approximately 86% seen once. This CDR3 comprises 14 residues. V was trimmed by 3 bases and J by 6 bases, leaving 16 bases between them. Germline assignment: CDR1 SGHRS and CDR2 YFSETQ. This chain connects TRBV5-1 to TRBJ2-7, with a weak D call TRBD1 (6 bases). The receptor was derived from a man aged 70 or older with acute or convalescent COVID-19. Sample: peripheral blood. CDR3 bases: TGCGCCAGCAGCTGGGGTACAGGGTCCCGCGAGCAGTACTTC. Translating it yields CASSWGTGSREQYF.